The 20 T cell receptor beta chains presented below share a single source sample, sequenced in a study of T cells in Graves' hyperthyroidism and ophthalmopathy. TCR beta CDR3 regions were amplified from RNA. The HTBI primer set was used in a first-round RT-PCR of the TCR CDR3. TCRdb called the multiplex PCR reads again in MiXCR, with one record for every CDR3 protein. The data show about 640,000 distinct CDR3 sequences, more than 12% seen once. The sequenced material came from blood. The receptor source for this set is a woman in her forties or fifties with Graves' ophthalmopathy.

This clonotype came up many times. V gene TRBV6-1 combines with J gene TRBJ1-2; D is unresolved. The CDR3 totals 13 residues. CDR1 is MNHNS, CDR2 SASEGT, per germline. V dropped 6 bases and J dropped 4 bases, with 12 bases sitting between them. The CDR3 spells CASRASSFYGYTF. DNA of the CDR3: TGTGCCAGCAGGGCCTCTTCCTTCTATGGCTACACCTTC.

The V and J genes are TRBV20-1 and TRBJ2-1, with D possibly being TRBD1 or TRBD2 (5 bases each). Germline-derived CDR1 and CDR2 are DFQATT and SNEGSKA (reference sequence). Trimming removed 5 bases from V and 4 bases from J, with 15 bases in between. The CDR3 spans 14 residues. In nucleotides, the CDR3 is TGCAGTGCTGAGAGGGAAAGGGGATACAATGAGCAGTTCTTC. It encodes CSAERERGYNEQFF.

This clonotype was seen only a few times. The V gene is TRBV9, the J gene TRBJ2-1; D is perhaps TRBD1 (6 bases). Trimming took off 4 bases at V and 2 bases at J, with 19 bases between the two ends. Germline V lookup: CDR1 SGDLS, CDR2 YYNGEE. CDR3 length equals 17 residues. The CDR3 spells CASSTPRTAHTYNEQFF. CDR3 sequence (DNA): TGTGCCAGCAGCACACCAAGGACAGCACATACCTACAATGAGCAGTTCTTC.

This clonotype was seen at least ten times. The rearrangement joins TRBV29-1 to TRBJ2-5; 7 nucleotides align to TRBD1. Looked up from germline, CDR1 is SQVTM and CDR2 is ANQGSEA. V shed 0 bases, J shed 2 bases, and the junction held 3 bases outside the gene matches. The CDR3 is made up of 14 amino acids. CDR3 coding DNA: TGCAGCGTTGAAGATACAGGGGAACAAGAGACCCAGTACTTC. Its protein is CSVEDTGEQETQYF. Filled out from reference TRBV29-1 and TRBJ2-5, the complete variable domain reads SAVISQKPSRDICQRGTSLTIQCQVDSQVTMMFWYRQQPGQSLTLIATANQGSEATYESGFVIDKFPISRPNLTFSTLTVSNMSPEDSSIYLCSVEDTGEQETQYFGPGTRLLVL.

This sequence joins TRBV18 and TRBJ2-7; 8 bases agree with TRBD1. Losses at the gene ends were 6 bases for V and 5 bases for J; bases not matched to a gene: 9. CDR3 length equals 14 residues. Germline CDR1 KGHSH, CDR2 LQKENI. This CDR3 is CASSPFGTGNEQYF. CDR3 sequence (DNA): TGTGCCAGCTCCCCCTTCGGGACAGGTAACGAGCAGTACTTC.

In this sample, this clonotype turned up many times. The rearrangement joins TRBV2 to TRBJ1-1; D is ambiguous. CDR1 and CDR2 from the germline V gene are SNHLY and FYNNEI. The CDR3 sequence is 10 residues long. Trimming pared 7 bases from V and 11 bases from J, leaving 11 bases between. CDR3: CASKETLAFF. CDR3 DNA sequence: TGTGCCAGCAAGGAGACATTGGCTTTCTTT.

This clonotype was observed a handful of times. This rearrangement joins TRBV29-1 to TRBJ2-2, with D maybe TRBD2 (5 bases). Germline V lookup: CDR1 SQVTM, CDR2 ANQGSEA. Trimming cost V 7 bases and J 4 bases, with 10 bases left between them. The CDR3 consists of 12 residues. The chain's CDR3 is CSASGGTGELFF. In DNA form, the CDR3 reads TGCAGCGCCAGCGGTGGCACCGGGGAGCTGTTTTTT.

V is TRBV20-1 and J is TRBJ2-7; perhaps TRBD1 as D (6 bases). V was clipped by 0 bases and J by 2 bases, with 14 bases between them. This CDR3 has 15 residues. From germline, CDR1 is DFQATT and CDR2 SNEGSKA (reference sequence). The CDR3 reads CSARDGAGVTYEQYF. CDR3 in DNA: TGCAGTGCTAGAGATGGGGCAGGGGTAACCTACGAGCAGTACTTC.

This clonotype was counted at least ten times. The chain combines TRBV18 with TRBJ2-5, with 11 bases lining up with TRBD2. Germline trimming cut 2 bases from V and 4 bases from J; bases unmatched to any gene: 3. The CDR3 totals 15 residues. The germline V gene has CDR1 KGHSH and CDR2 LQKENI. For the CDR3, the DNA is TGTGCCAGCTCACCAAAGACTAGCGGGACAGAGACCCAGTACTTC. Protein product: CASSPKTSGTETQYF.

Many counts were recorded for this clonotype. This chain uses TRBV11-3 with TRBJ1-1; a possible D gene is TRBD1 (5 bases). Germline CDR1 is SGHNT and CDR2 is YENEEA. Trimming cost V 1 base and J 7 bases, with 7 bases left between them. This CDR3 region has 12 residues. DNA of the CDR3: TGTGCCAGCAGCTTAGGCGGGGGTGAAGCTTTCTTT. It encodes CASSLGGGEAFF. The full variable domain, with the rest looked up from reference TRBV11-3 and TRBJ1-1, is EAGVVQSPRYKIIEKKQPVAFWCNPISGHNTLYWYLQNLGQGPELLIRYENEEAVDDSQLPKDRFSAERLKGVDSTLKIQPAELGDSAVYLCASSLGGGEAFFGQGTRLTVV.

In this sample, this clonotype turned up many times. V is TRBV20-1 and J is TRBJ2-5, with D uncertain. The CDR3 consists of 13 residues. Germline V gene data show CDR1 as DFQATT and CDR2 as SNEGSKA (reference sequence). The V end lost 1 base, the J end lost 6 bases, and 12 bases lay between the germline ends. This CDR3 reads CSARVSSRKTQYF. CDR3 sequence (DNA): TGCAGTGCTAGAGTGTCTAGTCGGAAGACCCAGTACTTC.

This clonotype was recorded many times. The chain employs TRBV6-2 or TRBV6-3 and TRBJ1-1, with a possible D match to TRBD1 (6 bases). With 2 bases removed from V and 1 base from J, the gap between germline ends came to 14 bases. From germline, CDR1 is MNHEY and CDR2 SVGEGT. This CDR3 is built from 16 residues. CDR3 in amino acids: CASSYVPGQANTEAFF. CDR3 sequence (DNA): TGTGCCAGCAGTTACGTACCGGGACAAGCGAACACTGAAGCTTTCTTT.

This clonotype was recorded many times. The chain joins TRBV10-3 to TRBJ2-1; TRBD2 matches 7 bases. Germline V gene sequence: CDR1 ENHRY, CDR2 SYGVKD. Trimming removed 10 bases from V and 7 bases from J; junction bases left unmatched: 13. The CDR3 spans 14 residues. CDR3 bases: TGTGCCACTCAGCGGGAAATATCGTCAAATGAGCAGTTCTTC. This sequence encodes CATQREISSNEQFF.

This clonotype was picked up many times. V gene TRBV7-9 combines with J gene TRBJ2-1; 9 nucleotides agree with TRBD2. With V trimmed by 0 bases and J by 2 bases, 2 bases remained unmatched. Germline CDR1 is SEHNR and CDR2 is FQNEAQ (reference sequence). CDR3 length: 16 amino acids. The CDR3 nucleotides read TGTGCCAGCAGCTTAGCCCTAGCGGGAACCTACAATGAGCAGTTCTTC. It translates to CASSLALAGTYNEQFF.

This CDR3 reads CSARDRRLAGDEQYF. The CDR3 DNA is TGCAGTGCTAGAGATAGGCGACTAGCGGGAGACGAGCAGTACTTC. This chain uses TRBV20-1 with TRBJ2-7; 12 positions agree with TRBD2. Trimming removed 0 bases from V and 5 bases from J; junction bases left unmatched: 5. The CDR3 contains 15 residues. Germline-derived CDR1 and CDR2 are DFQATT and SNEGSKA (reference sequence).

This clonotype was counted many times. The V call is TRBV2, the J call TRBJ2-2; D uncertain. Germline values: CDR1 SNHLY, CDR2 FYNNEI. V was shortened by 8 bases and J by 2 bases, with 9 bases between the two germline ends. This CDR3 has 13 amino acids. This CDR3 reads CASSGPNTGELFF. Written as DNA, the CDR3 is TGTGCCAGCTCCGGACCAAACACCGGGGAGCTGTTTTTT.

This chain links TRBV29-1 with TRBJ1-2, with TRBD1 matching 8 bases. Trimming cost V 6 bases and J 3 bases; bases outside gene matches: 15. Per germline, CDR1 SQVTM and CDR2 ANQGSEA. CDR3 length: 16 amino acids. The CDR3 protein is CSVGRDGQGRDYGYTF. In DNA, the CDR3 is TGCAGCGTCGGTCGCGATGGACAGGGCAGGGACTATGGCTACACCTTC.

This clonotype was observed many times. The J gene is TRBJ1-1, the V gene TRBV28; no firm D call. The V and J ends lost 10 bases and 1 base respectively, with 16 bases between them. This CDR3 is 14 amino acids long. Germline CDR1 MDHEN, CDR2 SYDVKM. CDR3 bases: TGTGCCACCTATACTAGGACCTCGAACACTGAAGCTTTCTTT. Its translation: CATYTRTSNTEAFF.

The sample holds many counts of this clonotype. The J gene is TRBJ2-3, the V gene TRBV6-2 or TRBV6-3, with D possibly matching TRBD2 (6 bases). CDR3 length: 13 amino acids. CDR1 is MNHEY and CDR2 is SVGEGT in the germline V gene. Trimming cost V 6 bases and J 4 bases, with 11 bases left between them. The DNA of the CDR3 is TGTGCCAGCAGGCCGGGAGTAGCAGATACGCAGTATTTT. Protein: CASRPGVADTQYF.

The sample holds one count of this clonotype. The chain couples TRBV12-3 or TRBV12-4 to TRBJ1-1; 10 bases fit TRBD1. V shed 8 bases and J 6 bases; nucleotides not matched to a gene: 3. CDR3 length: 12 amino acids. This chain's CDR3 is CASGTGDPEAFF. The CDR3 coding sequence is TGTGCCAGCGGGACAGGGGACCCTGAAGCTTTCTTT.